There are many counts of the clone carrying this T cell receptor beta chain. Its antigen is not identified. These data originate in a study of T cells in Graves' hyperthyroidism and ophthalmopathy. Study context: Peripheral blood was taken when the disease was first diagnosed, before any treatment began. Study-wide results and caveats: Most expanded thyroid clonotypes above 0.001 recurred in blood.

Blood was obtained at the first hyperthyroidism diagnosis, which preceded any ophthalmopathy symptoms. PBMCs were collected from an approximately 10 ml volume of fresh peripheral blood. TCR beta CDR3 regions were amplified from RNA transcripts. During a first-round RT-PCR of the TCR CDR3, the HTBI primer set was used. TCRdb reprocessed the multiplex PCR reads via MiXCR and lists one record per CDR3 protein. The sample shows around 380,000 distinct CDR3 sequences, about 13% of them seen only once. The CDR3 sequence is 10 residues long. V was shortened by 3 bases and J by 10 bases, with 8 bases between the two germline ends. CDR1 and CDR2 (germline): DFQATT, SNEGSKA (reference sequence).

This sequence was found in a man between 25 and 39 years old with Graves' hyperthyroidism that later progressed to Graves' ophthalmopathy. The sequenced sample was blood. The V call is TRBV20-1, the J call TRBJ2-3, with D perhaps matching TRBD2 (5 bases). In nucleotides, the CDR3 is TGCAGTGCTAGGGCGCGGGCGCAGTATTTT. Translation gives CSARARAQYF.